The 11 T cell receptor beta chains below all came from one sample that was sequenced in a study of long-term antiretroviral therapy in people with HIV. The authors ran the immunoSEQ assay, v3.0, at survey level. TCRdb keeps only in-frame clones here, not all; method: immunoSEQ multiplex PCR. The profile shows 13,000 to 15,000 clones, 70% to 85% of them singletons. Sample: unsorted PBMCs, taken 0.4 years after starting antiretroviral therapy. The receptors originated from a young man with HIV.

The genes are TRBV7-2 and TRBJ2-7; TRBD1 agrees at 7 bases. Germline V gene sequence: CDR1 SGHTA, CDR2 FQGNSA. Unmatched junction bases numbered 3, after V lost 5 bases and J lost 2 bases. This CDR3 contains 13 residues. Here the CDR3 reads CASSRGQTYEQYF. In DNA, the CDR3 is TGTGCCAGCAGCCGGGGACAGACCTACGAGCAGTACTTC.

This clone was observed a handful of times. The rearrangement links TRBV7-7 to TRBJ2-3, with D possibly matching TRBD1 (5 bases). CDR1 and CDR2 from the germline V gene are SSHAT and FNYEAQ (reference sequence). The CDR3 is 13 amino acids. V lost 3 bases to trimming and J lost 6 bases, with 10 bases between them. The CDR3 reads CASSLDTDDTQYF. CDR3 coding DNA: TGTGCCAGCAGCTTGGACACGGACGATACGCAGTATTTT.

The chain joins TRBV21-1 to TRBJ2-7; whether TRBD2, the table's D call, matches the DNA was not checked. TRBV21-1 is a listed pseudogene. CDR3 length: 15 residues. The DNA for the CDR3 is TGTGCCAGCAGCAAAGGGTCGGGGGAAGGGATCGAGCAGTACTTC. Translated: CASSKGSGEGIEQYF.

This sequence joins TRBV10-3 and TRBJ1-2, with D maybe TRBD1 (6 bases). Trimming removed 3 bases at V and 8 bases at J, with 16 bases between. Germline CDR1 ENHRY, CDR2 SYGVKD. The length of the CDR3 is 14 residues. The CDR3, as DNA: TGTGCCATCAGTGACCCTCAGGGGAGGAGAGGCTACACCTTC. Translating gives CAISDPQGRRGYTF.

V and J are TRBV30 and TRBJ2-4; 7 bases align to TRBD1. This CDR3 contains 23 residues. The V and J ends lost 0 bases and 0 bases, in that order; junction bases with no gene match: 26. The germline V gene encodes CDR1 GTSNPN and CDR2 SVGIG (reference sequence). The CDR3 sequence is CAWSVYKGLTGLELGLAKNIQYF. The CDR3 DNA is TGTGCCTGGAGTGTATATAAGGGCCTGACAGGGTTGGAGTTAGGTTTAGCCAAAAACATTCAGTACTTC.

The chain recombines TRBV7-9 with TRBJ2-5; 7 nucleotides align to TRBD1. The J call may be wrong; the DNA end is better matched by TRBJ2-7. The CDR3 has 15 amino acids. CDR1 is SEHNR and CDR2 is FQNEAQ in the germline V gene (reference sequence). CDR3 in DNA: TGTGCCAGCAGCCGTCCGGGACAGATCCCCTACGAGCAGTACTTC. Translating it yields CASSRPGQIPYEQYF.

This clone occurred once. The genes are TRBV29-1 and TRBJ1-1; D not certain. This CDR3 comprises 13 residues. The V and J ends lost 4 bases and 2 bases respectively, with 11 bases between them. CDR1 is SQVTM, CDR2 ANQGSEA, per germline. CDR3 sequence reads: CSVVSPSNTEAFF. The CDR3 DNA sequence: TGCAGCGTTGTCTCCCCCTCCAACACTGAAGCTTTCTTT. Drawing the rest from reference TRBV29-1 and TRBJ1-1, the complete variable domain is SAVISQKPSRDICQRGTSLTIQCQVDSQVTMMFWYRQQPGQSLTLIATANQGSEATYESGFVIDKFPISRPNLTFSTLTVSNMSPEDSSIYLCSVVSPSNTEAFFGQGTRLTVV.

V gene TRBV14 combines with J gene TRBJ1-2, with no clear D. The CDR3 has 13 residues. Trimming shortened V by 4 bases and J by 0 bases, and 6 bases separated the two germline ends. The germline V gene has CDR1 SGHDN and CDR2 FVKESK. The chain's CDR3 is CASSPKTNYGYTF. The CDR3 coding sequence is TGTGCCAGCAGCCCCAAGACTAACTATGGCTACACCTTC.

The rearrangement links TRBV18 to TRBJ2-6, with 7 bases identical to TRBD1. This CDR3 is built from 17 residues. In germline, CDR1 is KGHSH, CDR2 LQKENI. V dropped 2 bases and J dropped 1; count of bases not matched to a gene: 5. The DNA for the CDR3 is TGTGCCAGCTCACCAGGGACAGCAACTTCTGGGGCCAACGTCCTGACTTTC. Its translation is CASSPGTATSGANVLTF.

This clone was seen more than once but under ten times. The gene calls are TRBV2 and TRBJ2-3, with unresolved D. The germline gives CDR1 SNHLY, CDR2 FYNNEI. CDR3 size: 11 residues. V was cut by 4 bases and J by 5 bases, with 4 bases left in between. CDR3 residues: CASSVRDTQYF. The CDR3 nucleotides read TGTGCCAGCAGTGTTAGAGATACGCAGTATTTT. The variable domain in full, completed from reference TRBV2 and TRBJ2-3, reads EPEVTQTPSHQVTQMGQEVILRCVPISNHLYFYWYRQILGQKVEFLVSFYNNEISEKSEIFDDQFSVERPDGSNFTLKIRSTKLEDSAMYFCASSVRDTQYFGPGTRLTVL.

CDR3 in amino acids: CASSQGGWGGTDTQYF. The CDR3 DNA reads TGTGCCAGCAGCCAAGGGGGCTGGGGAGGGACAGATACGCAGTATTTT. The chain is built from TRBV4-2 and TRBJ2-3; 7 nucleotides align to TRBD2. Germline V lookup: CDR1 LGHNA, CDR2 YNFKEQ. The CDR3 loop spans 16 amino acids. J lost 3 bases, V lost 1 base, and 7 bases had no gene match.